This entry features one T cell receptor beta chain sequence. The target antigen is unknown. Each of the donors was a healthy adult who was HIV-negative and had not had a recent acute infection or vaccination. Germline CDR1 is SGHRS and CDR2 is YFSETQ. CDR3 size: 16 residues. After removal of 2 bases from V and 7 bases from J, the junction contained 13 bases not matched to a gene. Original data processing: ImmunoSEQ output held junction-only sequences without quality scores, so filtering differed. Sequenced by immunoSEQ multiplex PCR; TCRdb stores in-frame clones only, minus some. That table gives V, J and clone size, and the DNA gave D and trimming. The repertoire holds about a million clones, with 60% to 85% as singletons. This specimen comes from a study of shared clonotypes between healthy human individuals. Looking at the study overall: Sampling drew on donors who were two women and a few men aged 18 to 49.

Notes on the study in general: Inspection by rarefaction showed sorted-subset sequencing to be incomplete despite large depth.

The V gene is TRBV5-1, the J gene TRBJ2-7; 9 bases map to TRBD2. Specimen: memory CD4+ T cells from PBMCs. The subset is: CD45RA-negative fraction. This clonotype originated in a young man in good health. Some clones in this sample may be carry-over from other donors' samples. CDR3 nucleotide sequence: TGCGCCAGCAGCTTCGCTCCGGGACTAGCAACTGGGGAGCAGTACTTC. It specifies CASSFAPGLATGEQYF.